The rows below give T cell receptor beta chains drawn from one sample of a study of graft-versus-host responses after intestinal transplantation. These receptors are not linked to any known antigen. Libraries were prepared by immunoSEQ multiplex PCR; TCRdb keeps only in-frame clonotypes and omits some of them. The data hold tens of thousands of clones, with around 94% observed a single time. Sequences were derived from unstimulated CD4+ T cells sorted from spleen or lymph node cells, sampled before transplant. The receptors were sampled from a human donor who was the organ donor for an intestinal transplant. Both conserved end residues are part of each CDR3. The order of the fields is clone size, J gene, D gene, V gene, CDR3 protein, CDR3 DNA. D genes are given only for firm matches. Clone size appears in some rows only: once, few, many, or a class for an expanded clone.

size: .; J: TRBJ2-5; D: TRBD2; V: TRBV5-1; CDR3: CASSFGGGNQETQYF; DNA: TGCGCCAGCAGCTTTGGCGGGGGAAATCAAGAGACCCAGTACTTC
size: .; J: TRBJ2-3; D: TRBD2; V: TRBV9; CDR3: CASSRLAGSLRTDTQYF; DNA: TGTGCCAGCAGTCGACTAGCGGGGAGTCTTAGGACAGATACGCAGTATTTT
size: .; J: TRBJ1-1; D: TRBD1; V: TRBV6-1; CDR3: CASYRDRVYGTEAFF; DNA: TGTGCCAGCTACCGGGACAGGGTGTATGGCACTGAAGCTTTCTTT
size: once; J: TRBJ2-5; D: TRBD2; V: TRBV7-2; CDR3: CASSPGGARETQYF; DNA: TGTGCCAGCAGCCCCGGGGGGGCCAGGGAGACCCAGTACTTC
size: .; J: TRBJ2-5; D: .; V: TRBV7-2; CDR3: CARLNGKETQYF; DNA: TGTGCTAGATTAAACGGAAAAGAGACCCAGTACTTC
size: .; J: TRBJ2-3; D: .; V: TRBV9; CDR3: CASSPLGGGTDTQYF; DNA: TGTGCCAGCAGCCCCCTAGGAGGGGGCACAGATACGCAGTATTTT
size: .; J: TRBJ1-2; D: TRBD1; V: TRBV5-1; CDR3: CASSLGQGRYGYTF; DNA: TGCGCCAGCAGCTTGGGACAGGGACGATATGGCTACACCTTC
size: .; J: TRBJ2-1; D: .; V: TRBV19; CDR3: CASSIEGGEQFF; DNA: TGTGCCAGTAGTATAGAGGGCGGTGAGCAGTTCTTC
size: .; J: TRBJ1-1; D: .; V: TRBV7-6; CDR3: CASSTPGGSGEAFF; DNA: TGTGCCAGCAGCACCCCCGGTGGATCTGGCGAAGCTTTCTTT
size: .; J: TRBJ1-1; D: TRBD1; V: TRBV6-5; CDR3: CASSFRQGAMNTEAFF; DNA: TGTGCCAGCAGTTTTCGACAGGGGGCCATGAACACTGAAGCTTTCTTT
size: .; J: TRBJ1-4; D: TRBD1; V: TRBV5-1; CDR3: CASSLDRGAEKLFF; DNA: TGCGCCAGCAGCTTGGACAGGGGAGCCGAAAAACTGTTTTTT
size: .; J: TRBJ2-5; D: .; V: TRBV9; CDR3: CASSVQQGGLQETQYF; DNA: TGTGCCAGCAGCGTGCAACAGGGAGGCCTCCAAGAGACCCAGTACTTC
size: .; J: TRBJ1-5; D: .; V: TRBV28; CDR3: CASSRDPNQPQHF; DNA: TGTGCCAGCAGCCGGGACCCTAATCAGCCCCAGCATTTT
size: .; J: TRBJ1-5; D: .; V: TRBV10-3; CDR3: CAISDVGSNQPQHF; DNA: TGTGCCATCAGTGATGTGGGGAGCAATCAGCCCCAGCATTTT
size: .; J: TRBJ1-2; D: TRBD1; V: TRBV6-5; CDR3: CASRGTVWNYGYTF; DNA: TGTGCCAGCAGAGGGACAGTATGGAACTATGGCTACACCTTC
size: once; J: TRBJ2-7; D: .; V: TRBV9; CDR3: CASSVAMAEVLAYEQYF; DNA: TGTGCCAGCAGCGTAGCTATGGCAGAAGTCCTAGCCTACGAGCAGTACTTC
size: .; J: TRBJ2-1; D: .; V: TRBV9; CDR3: CASSLEGTIVSYNEQFF; DNA: TGTGCCAGCAGCTTAGAAGGGACGATCGTCTCCTACAATGAGCAGTTCTTC
size: .; J: TRBJ2-7; D: TRBD2; V: TRBV6-1; CDR3: CASSEGLAGPYEQYF; DNA: TGTGCCAGCAGTGAAGGACTAGCGGGCCCCTACGAGCAGTACTTC
size: .; J: TRBJ1-1; D: TRBD1; V: TRBV5-1; CDR3: CASSPRQGSVVNTEAFF; DNA: TGCGCCAGCAGCCCGCGACAGGGATCCGTGGTGAACACTGAAGCTTTCTTT
size: .; J: TRBJ2-3; D: TRBD2; V: TRBV9; CDR3: CASSVEAGGYTDTQYF; DNA: TGTGCCAGCAGCGTGGAAGCGGGGGGGTATACAGATACGCAGTATTTT
size: .; J: TRBJ2-5; D: .; V: TRBV5-4; CDR3: CASSLSRHTGLLQETQYF; DNA: TGTGCCAGCAGCTTGTCTCGCCACACGGGGCTCCTCCAAGAGACCCAGTACTTC
size: .; J: TRBJ1-1; D: TRBD1; V: TRBV11-3; CDR3: CASSLGDRPRGDQAFF; DNA: TGTGCCAGCAGCTTAGGGGACAGGCCGCGGGGGGACCAAGCTTTCTTT
size: .; J: TRBJ1-3; D: .; V: TRBV4-3; CDR3: CASSQDSGSGNTIYF; DNA: TGCGCCAGCAGCCAAGATAGTGGGTCTGGAAACACCATATATTTT
size: once; J: TRBJ2-5; D: TRBD2; V: TRBV6-5; CDR3: CASTPGLAGGETQYF; DNA: TGTGCCAGCACTCCCGGACTAGCGGGAGGGGAGACCCAGTACTTC
size: .; J: TRBJ2-2; D: .; V: TRBV6-4; CDR3: CASSEVGTGELFF; DNA: TGTGCCAGCAGTGAGGTTGGGACCGGGGAGCTGTTTTTT
size: .; J: TRBJ2-1; D: .; V: TRBV6-5; CDR3: CASLEGGRSEQFF; DNA: TGTGCCAGCCTGGAGGGGGGGCGTAGTGAGCAGTTCTTC
size: .; J: TRBJ1-2; D: .; V: TRBV7-2; CDR3: CASSLVRRGGNGYTF; DNA: TGTGCCAGCAGCTTAGTTCGTCGAGGGGGGAATGGCTACACCTTC
size: .; J: TRBJ2-7; D: .; V: TRBV6-6; CDR3: CASSYPGQYEQYF; DNA: TGTGCCAGCAGTTACCCGGGACAATACGAGCAGTACTTC
size: .; J: TRBJ1-6; D: .; V: TRBV7-9; CDR3: CASSLGGDNSPLHF; DNA: TGTGCCAGCAGCTTAGGGGGCGATAATTCACCCCTCCACTTT
size: .; J: TRBJ1-1; D: .; V: TRBV14; CDR3: CASSQVPVNTEAFF; DNA: TGTGCCAGCAGCCAAGTCCCTGTGAACACTGAAGCTTTCTTT
size: once; J: TRBJ1-5; D: TRBD1; V: TRBV27; CDR3: CASSDRGSEPQHF; DNA: TGTGCCAGCAGTGACAGGGGGTCGGAGCCCCAGCATTTT